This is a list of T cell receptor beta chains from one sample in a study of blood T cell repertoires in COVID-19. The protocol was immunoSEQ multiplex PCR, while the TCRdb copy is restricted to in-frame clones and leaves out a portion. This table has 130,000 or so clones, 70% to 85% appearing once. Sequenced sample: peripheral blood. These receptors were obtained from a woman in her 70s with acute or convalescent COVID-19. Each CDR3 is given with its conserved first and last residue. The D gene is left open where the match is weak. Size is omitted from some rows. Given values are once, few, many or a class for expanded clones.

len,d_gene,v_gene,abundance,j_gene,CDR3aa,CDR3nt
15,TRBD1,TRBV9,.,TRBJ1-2,CASSERDRGGYGYTF,TGTGCCAGCAGCGAACGGGACAGGGGGGGCTATGGCTACACCTTC
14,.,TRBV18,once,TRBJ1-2,CASSPGQEGLGYTF,TGTGCCAGCTCACCTGGCCAGGAAGGTTTGGGCTACACCTTC
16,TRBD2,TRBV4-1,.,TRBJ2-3,CASSLGLAVYTDTQYF,TGCGCCAGCAGCCTGGGACTAGCGGTTTACACAGATACGCAGTATTTT
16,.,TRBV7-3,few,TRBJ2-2,CASSPHLAGMGGELFF,TGTGCCAGCAGCCCACACCTCGCAGGGATGGGCGGGGAGCTGTTTTTT
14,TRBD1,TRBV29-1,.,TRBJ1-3,CSARQGTAGNTIYF,TGCAGCGCCAGACAGGGAACAGCAGGAAACACCATATATTTT
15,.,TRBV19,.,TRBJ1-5,CASSIRPTGNQPQHF,TGTGCCAGTAGTATAAGGCCCACAGGCAATCAGCCCCAGCATTTT
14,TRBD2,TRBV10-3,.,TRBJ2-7,CAISGTSGVNEQYF,TGTGCCATCAGTGGGACTAGCGGGGTAAACGAGCAGTACTTC
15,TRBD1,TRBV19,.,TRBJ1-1,CATQQGARRYTEAFF,TGTGCCACGCAACAGGGGGCGCGGAGGTACACTGAAGCTTTCTTT
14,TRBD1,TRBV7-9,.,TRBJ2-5,CASSPDRGSETQYF,TGTGCCAGCAGCCCCGACAGGGGGTCGGAGACCCAGTACTTC
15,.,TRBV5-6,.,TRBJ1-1,CASSYVVGEGTEAFF,TGTGCCAGCAGCTATGTGGTGGGAGAAGGCACTGAAGCTTTCTTT
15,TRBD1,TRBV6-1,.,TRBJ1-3,CASSDSGGWGNTIYF,TGTGCCAGCAGTGATTCAGGGGGCTGGGGAAACACCATATATTTT
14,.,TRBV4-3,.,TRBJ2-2,CASSQDPYTGELFF,TGCGCCAGCAGCCAAGATCCCTACACCGGGGAGCTGTTTTTT
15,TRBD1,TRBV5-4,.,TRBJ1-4,CASSSYDRGGEKLFF,TGTGCCAGCAGCTCGTATGACAGGGGGGGAGAAAAACTGTTTTTT
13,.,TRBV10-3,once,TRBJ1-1,CAIRTGGSTEAFF,TGTGCCATCAGGACCGGGGGGAGCACTGAAGCTTTCTTT
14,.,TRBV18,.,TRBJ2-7,CASSPLDTSYEQYF,TGTGCCAGCTCACCACTTGACACCTCCTACGAGCAGTACTTC
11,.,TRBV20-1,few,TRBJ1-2,CSARTGYGYTF,TGCAGTGCTAGAACAGGGTATGGCTACACCTTC
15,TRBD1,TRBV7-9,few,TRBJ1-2,CASSTGTGINYGYTF,TGTGCCAGCAGCACCGGGACAGGGATAAACTATGGCTACACCTTC
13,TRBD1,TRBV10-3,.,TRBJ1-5,CAISERQGQPQHF,TGTGCCATCAGTGAACGACAGGGTCAGCCCCAGCATTTT
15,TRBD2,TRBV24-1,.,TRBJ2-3,CATSSSGASTDTQYF,TGTGCCACCAGTTCCAGCGGGGCCAGCACAGATACGCAGTATTTT
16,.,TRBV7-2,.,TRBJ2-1,CASSPTAESSYNEQFF,TGTGCCAGCAGCCCTACCGCTGAGAGCTCCTACAATGAGCAGTTCTTC
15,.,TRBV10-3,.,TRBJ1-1,CAISEPGQKNTEAFF,TGTGCCATCAGTGAGCCAGGACAGAAGAACACTGAAGCTTTCTTT
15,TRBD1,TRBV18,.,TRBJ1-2,CASSPSTPGQYGYTF,TGTGCCAGCTCACCAAGTACTCCGGGACAGTATGGCTACACCTTC
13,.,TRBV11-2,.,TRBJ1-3,CASSLGQGNTIYF,TGTGCCAGCAGCCTCGGACAGGGAAACACCATATATTTT
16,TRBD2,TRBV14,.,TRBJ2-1,CASSAWTSGSYNEQFF,TGTGCCAGCAGCGCCTGGACTAGCGGGTCGTACAATGAGCAGTTCTTC
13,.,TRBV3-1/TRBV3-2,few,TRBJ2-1,CASSQDLGVGGFF,TGTGCCAGCAGCCAAGATTTAGGGGTCGGGGGGTTCTTC
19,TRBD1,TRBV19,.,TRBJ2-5,CASSIIYGPGTGLGETQYF,TGTGCCAGTAGTATTATCTACGGTCCCGGGACAGGCCTAGGGGAGACCCAGTACTTC
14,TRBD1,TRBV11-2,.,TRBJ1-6,CASSLDRVGSPLHF,TGTGCCAGCAGCTTGGACAGGGTTGGCTCACCCCTCCACTTT
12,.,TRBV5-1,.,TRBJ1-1,CASSFSGAEAFF,TGCGCCAGCAGCTTCTCAGGGGCTGAAGCTTTCTTT
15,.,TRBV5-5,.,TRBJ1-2,CASNPGQPTNYGYTF,TGTGCCAGCAACCCTGGACAGCCTACTAACTATGGCTACACCTTC
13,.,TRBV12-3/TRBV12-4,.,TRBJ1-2,CASSFPDSRGYTF,TGTGCCAGCAGTTTTCCCGACAGCCGCGGCTACACCTTC
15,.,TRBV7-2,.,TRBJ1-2,CASSIRQGQGNGYTF,TGTGCCAGCAGCATACGGCAGGGTCAGGGGAATGGCTACACCTTC
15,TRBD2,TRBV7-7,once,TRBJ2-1,CASSLTGGQENEQFF,TGTGCCAGCAGCCTCACGGGGGGGCAAGAAAATGAGCAGTTCTTC